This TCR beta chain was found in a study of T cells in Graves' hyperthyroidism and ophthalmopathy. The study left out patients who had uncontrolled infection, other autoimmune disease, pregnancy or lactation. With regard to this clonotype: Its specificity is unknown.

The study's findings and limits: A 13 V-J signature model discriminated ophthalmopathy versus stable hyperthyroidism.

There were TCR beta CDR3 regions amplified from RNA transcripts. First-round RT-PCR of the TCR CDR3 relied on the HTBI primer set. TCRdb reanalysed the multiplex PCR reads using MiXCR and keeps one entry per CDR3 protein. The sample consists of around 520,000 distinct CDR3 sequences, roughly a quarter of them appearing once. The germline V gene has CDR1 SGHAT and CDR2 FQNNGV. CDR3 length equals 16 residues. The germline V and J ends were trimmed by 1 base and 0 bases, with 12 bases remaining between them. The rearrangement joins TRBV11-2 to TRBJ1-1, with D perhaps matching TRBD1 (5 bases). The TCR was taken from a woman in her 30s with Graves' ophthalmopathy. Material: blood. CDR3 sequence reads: CASSLGGGRLNTEAFF. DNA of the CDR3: TGTGCCAGCAGCTTAGGGGGGGGGAGGTTGAACACTGAAGCTTTCTTT. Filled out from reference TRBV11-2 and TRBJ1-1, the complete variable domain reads EAGVAQSPRYKIIEKRQSVAFWCNPISGHATLYWYQQILGQGPKLLIQFQNNGVVDDSQLPKDRFSAERLKGVDSTLKIQPAKLEDSAVYLCASSLGGGRLNTEAFFGQGTRLTVV.